These 14 T cell receptor beta chains were sequenced from one sample in a study of shared clonotypes between healthy human individuals. TCRdb's copy holds only in-frame clones and misses some; the assay was immunoSEQ multiplex PCR. The top ten hold 0.4% to 0.55% of the sample, which has approximately 1,000,000 clones, around 82% seen once. The sequencing input was memory CD4+ T cells from PBMCs. Noted subset: CD45RA-negative fraction. The receptors originated from a man between 18 and 35 years old in good health. Some clones in this sample may be carry-over from other donors' samples.

The chain couples TRBV6-1 to TRBJ2-2; TRBD1 aligns across 7 bases. Per the germline V gene, CDR1 is MNHNS and CDR2 is SASEGT. The ends lost 7 bases at V and 0 bases at J; junction bases unmatched: 2. The CDR3 is 14 amino acids. Here the CDR3 reads CASTTGSNTGELFF. CDR3 bases: TGTGCCAGCACGACAGGGTCGAACACCGGGGAGCTGTTTTTT.

This rearrangement joins TRBV4-2 to TRBJ2-1, with 7 nucleotides matching TRBD2. Germline V gene sequence: CDR1 LGHNA, CDR2 YNFKEQ. CDR3 length: 16 amino acids. Losses at the gene ends were 1 base for V and 4 bases for J; bases not matched to a gene: 7. The CDR3, as DNA: TGTGCCAGCAGCCAAGTGTCTGCGGGAGTATACAATGAGCAGTTCTTC. Translation gives CASSQVSAGVYNEQFF.

The chain links TRBV5-1 to TRBJ2-1; weak D call: TRBD2 (6 bases). With 4 bases removed from V and 0 bases from J, the gap between germline ends came to 14 bases. The CDR3 length is 16 residues. The germline V gene encodes CDR1 SGHRS and CDR2 YFSETQ. The CDR3 sequence is CASSPPYGGSYNEQFF. CDR3 nucleotide sequence: TGCGCCAGCAGCCCGCCTTACGGGGGCTCCTACAATGAGCAGTTCTTC.

The V call is TRBV28, the J call TRBJ2-7; D perhaps matches TRBD2 (6 bases). This CDR3 contains 16 residues. The V gene lost 3 bases and the J gene lost 4 bases, with 19 bases spanning the gap. Germline values: CDR1 MDHEN, CDR2 SYDVKM. This CDR3 is CASSFRPSGVKYEQYF. In DNA form, the CDR3 reads TGTGCCAGCAGTTTCCGGCCCTCGGGAGTTAAGTACGAGCAGTACTTC.

This chain connects TRBV28 to TRBJ2-1; D is unclear. Germline CDR1 and CDR2: MDHEN and SYDVKM. This CDR3 comprises 16 residues. The ends were cut back, 8 bases at V and 7 bases at J, with 24 bases in the middle. As DNA, the CDR3 is TGTGCCAGCCGCCGGGCCGGGCTGGCGCAGAGGAATGAGCAGTTCTTC. It yields the protein CASRRAGLAQRNEQFF.

The chain joins TRBV6-6 to TRBJ1-4; D gene unclear. CDR1 and CDR2 (germline): MNHNY, SVGAGI (reference sequence). V lost 6 bases to trimming and J lost 7 bases, with 15 bases between them. The CDR3 contains 14 residues. The CDR3 coding sequence is TGTGCCAGCAGCCCGGACGGTTTCATTGAAAAACTGTTTTTT. It encodes CASSPDGFIEKLFF.

This chain links TRBV5-1 with TRBJ2-7, with TRBD1 matching over 7 bases. In germline, CDR1 is SGHRS, CDR2 YFSETQ. Trimming at V came to 0 bases and at J to 2 bases, leaving 2 bases not matched to a gene. The CDR3 spans 14 residues. Written as DNA, the CDR3 is TGCGCCAGCAGCTTGGAACAGGGGCCCTACGAGCAGTACTTC. Protein product: CASSLEQGPYEQYF.

V is TRBV9 and J is TRBJ2-5; the match to TRBD2 covers 8 bases. V lost 2 bases and J lost 4; bases outside the gene matches: 7. CDR3 length: 15 amino acids. Germline CDR1 SGDLS, CDR2 YYNGEE. The CDR3 sequence: CASSVVPGTRETQYF. As DNA, the CDR3 is TGTGCCAGCAGCGTCGTCCCCGGGACTAGAGAGACCCAGTACTTC.

The V gene is TRBV4-2, the J gene TRBJ2-7; 8 bases align to TRBD2. With V trimmed by 3 bases and J by 5 bases, 21 bases remained unmatched. Germline lookup yields CDR1 LGHNA and CDR2 YNFKEQ. The CDR3 loop spans 19 amino acids. The CDR3 loop reads CASSQTSIAAAGGVHEQYF. The CDR3 DNA is TGTGCCAGCAGCCAGACTTCTATTGCGGCGGCGGGAGGTGTACACGAGCAGTACTTC.

The genes are TRBV5-4 and TRBJ1-2; no definite D call. CDR1 and CDR2 (germline): SGHNT, YYREEE (reference sequence). This CDR3 has 15 residues. V shed 5 bases and J shed 0 bases, with 14 bases lying between them. The CDR3 DNA sequence: TGTGCCAGCAGACCCGATCGGCGGACTAACTATGGCTACACCTTC. This translates into CASRPDRRTNYGYTF.

The table lists this clone with a count of one. This chain joins TRBV7-8 and TRBJ1-1, with 7 bases aligning to TRBD1. The V and J ends lost 5 bases and 0 bases, in that order; junction bases with no gene match: 6. Germline V gene data show CDR1 as SGHVS and CDR2 as FQNEAQ. The CDR3 covers 15 residues. CDR3 DNA sequence: TGTGCCAGCAGCCATTTCGGACAGGTGAACACTGAAGCTTTCTTT. Translated, it gives CASSHFGQVNTEAFF.

J is TRBJ1-5 and V is TRBV19, with D possibly TRBD1 on 6 matching bases. The germline gives CDR1 LNHDA, CDR2 SQIVND (reference sequence). The CDR3 has 17 residues. V lost 7 bases, J lost 0 bases, and 19 bases lay in between. In DNA form, the CDR3 reads TGTGCCAGTAAAGAAGAACAGGGCTTTCATAGCAATCAGCCCCAGCATTTT. Encoded protein: CASKEEQGFHSNQPQHF.

The rearrangement links TRBV19 to TRBJ2-3, with a possible D match to TRBD1 (5 bases). CDR1 and CDR2 (germline): LNHDA, SQIVND (reference sequence). The CDR3 loop spans 14 amino acids. V was clipped by 5 bases and J by 2 bases, with 11 bases between them. CDR3 protein: CASSSDRYTDTQYF. The CDR3 coding sequence is TGTGCCAGTAGTTCAGACAGATACACAGATACGCAGTATTTT.

This clone occurred a few times. The chain has TRBV19 and TRBJ1-1; 9 bases are a match to TRBD1. The J segment lost 8 bases and the V segment lost 5 bases, leaving 9 bases of the junction unmatched. This CDR3 has 14 residues. From germline, CDR1 is LNHDA and CDR2 SQIVND (reference sequence). CDR3 nucleotide sequence: TGTGCCAGTAGTTCCCGGGGACAGGGAACGGAAGCTTTCTTT. It yields the protein CASSSRGQGTEAFF.